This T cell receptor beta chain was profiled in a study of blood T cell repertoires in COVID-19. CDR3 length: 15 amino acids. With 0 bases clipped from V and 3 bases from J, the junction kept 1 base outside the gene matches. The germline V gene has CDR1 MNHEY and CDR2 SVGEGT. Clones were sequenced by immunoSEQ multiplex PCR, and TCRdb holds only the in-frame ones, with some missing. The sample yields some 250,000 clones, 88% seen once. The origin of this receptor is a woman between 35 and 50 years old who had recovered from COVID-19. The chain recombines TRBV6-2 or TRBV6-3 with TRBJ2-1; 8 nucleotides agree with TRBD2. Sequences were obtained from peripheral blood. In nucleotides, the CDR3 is TGTGCCAGCAGTTACTCCGCGGGAGGCTACAATGAGCAGTTCTTC. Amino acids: CASSYSAGGYNEQFF.